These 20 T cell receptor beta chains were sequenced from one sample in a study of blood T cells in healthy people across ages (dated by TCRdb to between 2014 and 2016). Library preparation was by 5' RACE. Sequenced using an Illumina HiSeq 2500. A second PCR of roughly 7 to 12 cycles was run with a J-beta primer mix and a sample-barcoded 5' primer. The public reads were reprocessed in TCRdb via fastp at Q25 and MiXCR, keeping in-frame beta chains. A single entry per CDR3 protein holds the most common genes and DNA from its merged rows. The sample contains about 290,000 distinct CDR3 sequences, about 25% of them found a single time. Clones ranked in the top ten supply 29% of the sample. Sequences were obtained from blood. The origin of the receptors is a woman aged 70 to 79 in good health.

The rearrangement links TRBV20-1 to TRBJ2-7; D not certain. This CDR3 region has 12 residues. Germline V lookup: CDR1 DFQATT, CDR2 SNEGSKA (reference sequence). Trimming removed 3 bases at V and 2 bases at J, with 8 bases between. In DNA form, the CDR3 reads TGCAGTGCTAGCGTTTCAACCTACGAGCAGTACTTC. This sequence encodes CSASVSTYEQYF.

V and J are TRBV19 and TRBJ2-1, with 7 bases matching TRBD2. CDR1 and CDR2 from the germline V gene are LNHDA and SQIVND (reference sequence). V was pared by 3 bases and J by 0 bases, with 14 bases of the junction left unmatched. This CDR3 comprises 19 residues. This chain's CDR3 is CASSMRESLAASSYNEQFF. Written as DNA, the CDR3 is TGTGCCAGTAGTATGCGGGAAAGCCTAGCGGCGAGCTCCTACAATGAGCAGTTCTTC.

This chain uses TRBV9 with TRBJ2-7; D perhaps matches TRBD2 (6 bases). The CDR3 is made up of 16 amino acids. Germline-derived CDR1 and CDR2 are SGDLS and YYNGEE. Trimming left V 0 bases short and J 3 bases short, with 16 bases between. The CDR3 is CASSVEGWDSVYEQYF. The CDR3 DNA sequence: TGTGCCAGCAGCGTAGAAGGTTGGGACTCGGTCTACGAGCAGTACTTC.

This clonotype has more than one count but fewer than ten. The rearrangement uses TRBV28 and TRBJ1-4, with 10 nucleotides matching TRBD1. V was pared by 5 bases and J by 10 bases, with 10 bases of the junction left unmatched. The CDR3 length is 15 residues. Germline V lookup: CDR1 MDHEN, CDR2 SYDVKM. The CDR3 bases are TGTGCCAGCAGTGCCCCCGGGACAGGGGTGGTAAAACTGTTTTTT. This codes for CASSAPGTGVVKLFF.

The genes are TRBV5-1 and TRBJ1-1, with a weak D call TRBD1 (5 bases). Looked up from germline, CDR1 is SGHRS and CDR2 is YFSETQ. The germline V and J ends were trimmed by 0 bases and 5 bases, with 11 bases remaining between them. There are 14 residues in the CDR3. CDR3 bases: TGCGCCAGCAGCTTGGGGGACTTTACTACTGAAGCTTTCTTT. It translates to CASSLGDFTTEAFF.

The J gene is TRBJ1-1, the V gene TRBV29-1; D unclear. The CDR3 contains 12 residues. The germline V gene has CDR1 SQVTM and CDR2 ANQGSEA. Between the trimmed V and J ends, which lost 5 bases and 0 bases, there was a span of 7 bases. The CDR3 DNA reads TGCAGCGTTAGCCAGGTGAACACTGAAGCTTTCTTT. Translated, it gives CSVSQVNTEAFF.

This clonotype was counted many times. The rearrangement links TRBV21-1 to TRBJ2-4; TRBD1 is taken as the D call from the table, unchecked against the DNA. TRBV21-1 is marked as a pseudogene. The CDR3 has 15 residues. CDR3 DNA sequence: TGTGCCAGCAGCAAAGTACGGGGGCGGGAAAACATTCAGTACTTC. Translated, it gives CASSKVRGRENIQYF.

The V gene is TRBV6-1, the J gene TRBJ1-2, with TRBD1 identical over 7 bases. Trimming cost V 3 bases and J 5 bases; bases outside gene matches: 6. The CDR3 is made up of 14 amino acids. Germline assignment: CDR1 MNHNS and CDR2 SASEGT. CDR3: CASSENPGGYGYTF. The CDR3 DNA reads TGTGCCAGCAGTGAGAATCCAGGGGGATATGGCTACACCTTC.

The chain's CDR3 is CASRKTGGSGKNQPQHF. The CDR3, as DNA: TGTGCCAGCAGGAAAACAGGGGGCTCTGGGAAAAATCAGCCCCAGCATTTT. This chain uses TRBV6-1 with TRBJ1-5, with 9 nucleotides matching TRBD1. The CDR3 is 17 amino acids. Germline loops: CDR1 MNHNS, CDR2 SASEGT. Losses at the gene ends were 6 bases for V and 4 bases for J; bases not matched to a gene: 13.

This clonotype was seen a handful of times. The CDR3 nucleotides read TGCGCCAGCAGCTTAAGGGACAGGGTAGGATCTGGCTACACCTTC. Translating it yields CASSLRDRVGSGYTF. The genes are TRBV5-1 and TRBJ1-2; 9 bases map to TRBD1. This CDR3 spans 15 amino acids. In germline, CDR1 is SGHRS, CDR2 YFSETQ. Trimming at V came to 2 bases and at J to 7 bases, leaving 9 bases not matched to a gene.

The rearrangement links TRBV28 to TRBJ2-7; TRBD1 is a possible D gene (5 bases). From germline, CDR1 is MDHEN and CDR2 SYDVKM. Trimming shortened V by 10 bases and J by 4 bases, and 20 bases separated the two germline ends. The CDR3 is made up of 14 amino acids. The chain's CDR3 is CAIQGPRVPYEQYF. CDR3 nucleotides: TGTGCCATCCAGGGTCCCCGAGTACCGTACGAGCAGTACTTC.

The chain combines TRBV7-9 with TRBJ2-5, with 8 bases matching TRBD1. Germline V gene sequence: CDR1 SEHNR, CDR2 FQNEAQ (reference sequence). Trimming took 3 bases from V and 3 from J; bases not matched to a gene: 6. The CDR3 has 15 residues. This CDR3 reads CASSFGQGREETQYF. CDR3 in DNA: TGTGCCAGCAGCTTTGGACAGGGCCGAGAAGAGACCCAGTACTTC.

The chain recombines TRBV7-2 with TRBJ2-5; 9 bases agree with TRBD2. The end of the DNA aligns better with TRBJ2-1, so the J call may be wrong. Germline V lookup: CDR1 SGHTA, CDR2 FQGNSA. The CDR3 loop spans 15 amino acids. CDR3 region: CASSHGTSCPGGQFF. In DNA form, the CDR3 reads TGTGCCAGCAGCCACGGGACTAGCTGTCCAGGCGGGCAGTTCTTC.

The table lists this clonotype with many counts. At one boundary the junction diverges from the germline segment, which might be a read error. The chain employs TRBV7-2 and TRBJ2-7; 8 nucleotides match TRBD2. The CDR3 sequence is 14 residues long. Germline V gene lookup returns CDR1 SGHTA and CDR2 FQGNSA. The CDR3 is CASGASGSSHEQYF. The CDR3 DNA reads TGTGCCTCTGGGGCGAGCGGGAGCTCCCACGAGCAGTACTTC.

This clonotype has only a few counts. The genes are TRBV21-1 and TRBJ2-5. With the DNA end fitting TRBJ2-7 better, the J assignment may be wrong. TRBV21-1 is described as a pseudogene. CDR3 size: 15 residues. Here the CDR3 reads CASSKAFRSSYEQYF. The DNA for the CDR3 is TGTGCCAGCAGCAAAGCCTTCCGAAGCTCCTACGAGCAGTACTTC.

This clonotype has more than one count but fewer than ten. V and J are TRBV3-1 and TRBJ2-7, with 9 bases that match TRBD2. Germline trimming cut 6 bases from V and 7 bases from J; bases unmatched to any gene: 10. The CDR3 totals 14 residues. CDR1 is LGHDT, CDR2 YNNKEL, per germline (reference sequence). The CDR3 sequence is CASREVAGAGEQYF. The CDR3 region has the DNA TGTGCCAGCAGGGAGGTAGCGGGAGCAGGGGAGCAGTACTTC.

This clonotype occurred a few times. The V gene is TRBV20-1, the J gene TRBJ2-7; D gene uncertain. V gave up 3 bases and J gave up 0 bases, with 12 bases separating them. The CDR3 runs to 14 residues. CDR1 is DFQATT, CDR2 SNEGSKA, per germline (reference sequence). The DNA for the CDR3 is TGCAGTGCTAGGAACAGCCTTAGCTCCTACGAGCAGTACTTC. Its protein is CSARNSLSSYEQYF.

In DNA form, the CDR3 reads TGTGCCAGCAGCCCCAATGGAAACAATGAGCAGTTCTTC. This codes for CASSPNGNNEQFF. This chain joins TRBV7-2 and TRBJ2-1; no definite D call. V was trimmed by 5 bases and J by 5 bases, leaving 10 bases between them. The CDR3 runs 13 residues. In germline, CDR1 is SGHTA, CDR2 FQGNSA.

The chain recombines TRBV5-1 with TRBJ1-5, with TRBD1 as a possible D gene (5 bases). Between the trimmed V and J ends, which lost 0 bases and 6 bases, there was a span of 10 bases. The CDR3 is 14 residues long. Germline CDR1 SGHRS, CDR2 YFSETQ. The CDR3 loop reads CASSLGSGTQPQHF. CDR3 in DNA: TGCGCCAGCAGCTTGGGGTCAGGGACTCAGCCCCAGCATTTT.

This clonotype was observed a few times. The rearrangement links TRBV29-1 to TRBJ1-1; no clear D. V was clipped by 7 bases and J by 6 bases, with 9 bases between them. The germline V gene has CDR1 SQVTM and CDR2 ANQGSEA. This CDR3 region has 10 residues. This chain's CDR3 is CSAGESEAFF. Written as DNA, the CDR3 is TGCAGCGCCGGGGAGTCTGAAGCTTTCTTT. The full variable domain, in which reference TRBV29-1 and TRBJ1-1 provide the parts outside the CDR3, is SAVISQKPSRDICQRGTSLTIQCQVDSQVTMMFWYRQQPGQSLTLIATANQGSEATYESGFVIDKFPISRPNLTFSTLTVSNMSPEDSSIYLCSAGESEAFFGQGTRLTVV.